Described below is a single T cell receptor beta chain sequence and its context. This sample stems from a study of shared clonotypes between healthy human individuals. Assay used: immunoSEQ multiplex PCR; TCRdb lists only in-frame clones, some missing. The table records 450,000 to 650,000 clones, around three quarters of them present only once. This CDR3 comprises 13 residues. The ends lost 1 base at V and 7 bases at J; junction bases unmatched: 3. The germline gives CDR1 KGHSH, CDR2 LQKENI. Healthy HIV-negative adults with no recent acute infections or vaccinations were recruited as donors. The clonotype originates from a woman aged 40 to 49 in good health. Some clones in this sample may be carry-over from other donors' samples. Specimen: PBMCs. The rearrangement joins TRBV18 to TRBJ2-7; 8 bases are shared with TRBD2. DNA of the CDR3: TGTGCCAGCTCACCACAACTAGCGGAGGAGCAGTACTTC. Translation gives CASSPQLAEEQYF.